These 5 T cell receptor beta chains originate from one sample sequenced in a study of T cells in Graves' hyperthyroidism and ophthalmopathy. RNA transcripts served as the template for amplifying TCR beta CDR3 regions. First-round RT-PCR of the TCR CDR3 relied on the HTBI primer set. TCRdb ran MiXCR on the multiplex PCR reads and lists one entry per CDR3 protein. This sample yields more than 350,000 distinct CDR3 sequences, of which about 15% are seen a single time; less than 20% belongs to the top ten. The sequenced material came from blood. The receptors originated from a woman aged 25 to 39 with Graves' ophthalmopathy.

Only a few counts were recorded for this clonotype. This chain joins TRBV19 and TRBJ1-1, with a possible D match to TRBD1 (6 bases). The CDR3 has 16 residues. The ends were cut back, 9 bases at V and 5 bases at J, with 25 bases in the middle. Germline V CDR1 and CDR2: LNHDA, SQIVND (reference sequence). The CDR3 DNA follows: TGTGCCAGCCGAGGACGTCCGACAGGATCAGTGACTGAAGCTTTCTTT. It encodes CASRGRPTGSVTEAFF.

J is TRBJ2-2 and V is TRBV19; D unresolved. The V end was cut by 6 bases, the J end by 3 bases, with 5 bases between. This CDR3 contains 12 residues. Germline V gene sequence: CDR1 LNHDA, CDR2 SQIVND (reference sequence). CDR3 in DNA: TGTGCCAGTAGGCACCACACCGGGGAGCTGTTTTTT. Its protein product is CASRHHTGELFF.

The DNA of the CDR3 is TGTGCCTGGGGGACAGGATATGGAATGGATGAGCAGTTCTTC. Translation gives CAWGTGYGMDEQFF. V gene TRBV30 combines with J gene TRBJ2-1; 8 positions match TRBD1. Germline V gives CDR1 GTSNPN, CDR2 SVGIG (reference sequence). The trim removed 5 bases at V and 8 bases at J, leaving 11 bases unmatched. This CDR3 has 14 amino acids. Complete variable domain (other parts from reference TRBV30 and TRBJ2-1): SQTIHQWPATLVQPVGSPLSLECTVEGTSNPNLYWYRQAAGRGLQLLFYSVGIGQISSEVPQNLSASRPQDRQFILSSKKLLLSDSGFYLCAWGTGYGMDEQFFGPGTRLTVL.

This clonotype was recorded many times. J is TRBJ2-3 and V is TRBV18; perhaps TRBD1 as D (5 bases). This CDR3 has 11 amino acids. Between the trimmed V and J ends, which lost 5 bases and 6 bases, there was a span of 6 bases. Germline lookup yields CDR1 KGHSH and CDR2 LQKENI. The CDR3 reads CASSKGDTQYF. CDR3 nucleotides: TGTGCCAGCTCAAAGGGGGATACGCAGTATTTT.

In this sample, this clonotype turned up many times. The chain links TRBV28 to TRBJ1-2; the match to TRBD1 covers 7 bases. The CDR3 totals 14 residues. Germline loops: CDR1 MDHEN, CDR2 SYDVKM. V lost 5 bases to trimming and J lost 6 bases; unmatched junction nucleotides: 9. The DNA of the CDR3 is TGTGCCAGCAGTCGGGACAGTAACTTTCATGGCTACACCTTC. Its protein is CASSRDSNFHGYTF.